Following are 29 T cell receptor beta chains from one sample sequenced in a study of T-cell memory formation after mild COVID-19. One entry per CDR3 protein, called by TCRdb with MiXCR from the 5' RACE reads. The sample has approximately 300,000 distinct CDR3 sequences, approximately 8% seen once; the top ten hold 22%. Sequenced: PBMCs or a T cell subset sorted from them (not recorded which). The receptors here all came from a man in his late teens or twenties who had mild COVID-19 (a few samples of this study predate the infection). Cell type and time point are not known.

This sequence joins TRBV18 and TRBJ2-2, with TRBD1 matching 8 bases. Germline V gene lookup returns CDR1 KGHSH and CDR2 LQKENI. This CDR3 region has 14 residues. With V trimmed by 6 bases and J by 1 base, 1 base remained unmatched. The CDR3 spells CASSGQENTGELFF. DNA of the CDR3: TGTGCCAGCTCGGGACAGGAGAACACCGGGGAGCTGTTTTTT.

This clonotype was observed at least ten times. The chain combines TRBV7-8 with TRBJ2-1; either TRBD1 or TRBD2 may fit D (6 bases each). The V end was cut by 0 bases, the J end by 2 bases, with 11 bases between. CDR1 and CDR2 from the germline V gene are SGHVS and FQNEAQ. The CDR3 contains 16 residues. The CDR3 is CASSLAWGAAYNEQFF. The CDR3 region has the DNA TGTGCCAGCAGCTTAGCGTGGGGGGCGGCCTACAATGAGCAGTTCTTC.

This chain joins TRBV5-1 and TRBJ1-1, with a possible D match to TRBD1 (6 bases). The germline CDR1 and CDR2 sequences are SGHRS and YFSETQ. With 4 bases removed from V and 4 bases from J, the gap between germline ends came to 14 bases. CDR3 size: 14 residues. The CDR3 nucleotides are TGCGCCAGCAGCCACTACAGGGTTCCCACTGAAGCTTTCTTT. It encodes CASSHYRVPTEAFF.

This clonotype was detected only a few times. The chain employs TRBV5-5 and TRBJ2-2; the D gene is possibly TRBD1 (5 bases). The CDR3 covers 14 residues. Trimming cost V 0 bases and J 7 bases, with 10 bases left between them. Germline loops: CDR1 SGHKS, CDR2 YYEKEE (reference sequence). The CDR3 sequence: CASSLGQLVGELFF. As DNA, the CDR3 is TGTGCCAGCAGCTTGGGACAGCTGGTCGGGGAGCTGTTTTTT.

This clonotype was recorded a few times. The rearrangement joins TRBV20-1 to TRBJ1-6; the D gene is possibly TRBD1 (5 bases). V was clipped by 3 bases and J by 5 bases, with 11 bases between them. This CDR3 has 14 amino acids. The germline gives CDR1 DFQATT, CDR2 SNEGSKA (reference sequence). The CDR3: CSASKGLNNSPLHF. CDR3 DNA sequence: TGCAGTGCTAGTAAGGGGCTCAATAATTCACCCCTCCACTTT.

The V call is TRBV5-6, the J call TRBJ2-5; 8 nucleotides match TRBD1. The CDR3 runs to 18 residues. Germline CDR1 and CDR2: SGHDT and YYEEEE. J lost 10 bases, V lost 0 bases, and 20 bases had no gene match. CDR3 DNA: TGTGCCAGCAGCTTGGCTTGGACAGGGACATATCGTGTTACCAACCAGTACTTC. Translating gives CASSLAWTGTYRVTNQYF.

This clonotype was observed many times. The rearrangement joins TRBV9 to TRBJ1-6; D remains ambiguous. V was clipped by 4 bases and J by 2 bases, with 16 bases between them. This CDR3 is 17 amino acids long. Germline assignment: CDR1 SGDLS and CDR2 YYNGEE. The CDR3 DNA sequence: TGTGCCAGCAGCCCCGACGGCACGAAGGCCTATAATTCACCCCTCCACTTT. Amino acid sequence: CASSPDGTKAYNSPLHF.

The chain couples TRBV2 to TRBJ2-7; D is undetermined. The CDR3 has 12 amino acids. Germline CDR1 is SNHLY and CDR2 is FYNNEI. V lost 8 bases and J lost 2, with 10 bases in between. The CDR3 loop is CASGEQAYEQYV. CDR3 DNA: TGTGCCAGCGGAGAACAAGCCTACGAGCAGTACGTC.

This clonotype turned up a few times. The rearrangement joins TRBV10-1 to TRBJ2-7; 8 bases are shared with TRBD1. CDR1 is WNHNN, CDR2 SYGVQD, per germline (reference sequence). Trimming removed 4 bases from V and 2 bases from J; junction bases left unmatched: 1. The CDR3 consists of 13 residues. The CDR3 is CASSAGQAYEQYF. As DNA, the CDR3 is TGCGCCAGCAGTGCGGGACAGGCCTACGAGCAGTACTTC.

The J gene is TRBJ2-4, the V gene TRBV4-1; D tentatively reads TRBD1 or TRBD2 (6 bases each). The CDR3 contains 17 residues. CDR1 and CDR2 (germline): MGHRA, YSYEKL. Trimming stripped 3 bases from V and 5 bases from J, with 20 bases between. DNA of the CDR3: TGCGCCAGCAGCCAGGCACTGACTGGAGGGGGAGAAAACATTCAGTACTTC. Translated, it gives CASSQALTGGGENIQYF.

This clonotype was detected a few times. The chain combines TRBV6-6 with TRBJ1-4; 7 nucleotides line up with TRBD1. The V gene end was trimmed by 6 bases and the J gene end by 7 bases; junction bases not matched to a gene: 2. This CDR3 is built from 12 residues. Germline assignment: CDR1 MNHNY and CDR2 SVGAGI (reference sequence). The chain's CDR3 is CASSRDSEKLFF. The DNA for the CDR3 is TGTGCCAGCAGCCGGGACAGTGAAAAACTGTTTTTT.

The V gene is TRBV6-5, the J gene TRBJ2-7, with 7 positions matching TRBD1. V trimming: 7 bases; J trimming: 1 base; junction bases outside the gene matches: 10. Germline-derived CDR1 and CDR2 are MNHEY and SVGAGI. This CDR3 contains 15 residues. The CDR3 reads CASIPKTGRSYEQYF. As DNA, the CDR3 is TGTGCCAGCATTCCAAAGACAGGGCGGTCCTACGAGCAGTACTTC.

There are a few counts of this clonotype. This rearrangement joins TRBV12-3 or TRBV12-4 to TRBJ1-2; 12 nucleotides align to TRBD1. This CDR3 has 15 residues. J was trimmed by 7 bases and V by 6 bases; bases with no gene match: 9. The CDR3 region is CASSDRDRGHGGYTF. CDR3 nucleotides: TGTGCCAGCAGCGACCGGGACAGGGGGCATGGTGGCTACACCTTC.

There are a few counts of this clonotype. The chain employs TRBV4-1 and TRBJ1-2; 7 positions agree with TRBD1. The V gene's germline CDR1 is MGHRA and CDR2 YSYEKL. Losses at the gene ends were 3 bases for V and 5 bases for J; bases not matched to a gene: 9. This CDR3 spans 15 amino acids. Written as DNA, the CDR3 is TGCGCCAGCAGCCAGTGGACAGGCGGGATTTATGGCTACACCTTC. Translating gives CASSQWTGGIYGYTF.

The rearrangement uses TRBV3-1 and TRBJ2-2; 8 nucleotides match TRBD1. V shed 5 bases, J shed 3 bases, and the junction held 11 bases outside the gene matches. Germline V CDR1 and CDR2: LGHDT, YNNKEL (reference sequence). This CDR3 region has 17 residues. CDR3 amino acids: CASSSGTGIGYTGELFF. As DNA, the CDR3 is TGTGCCAGCAGCTCCGGGACAGGAATTGGGTACACCGGGGAGCTGTTTTTT.

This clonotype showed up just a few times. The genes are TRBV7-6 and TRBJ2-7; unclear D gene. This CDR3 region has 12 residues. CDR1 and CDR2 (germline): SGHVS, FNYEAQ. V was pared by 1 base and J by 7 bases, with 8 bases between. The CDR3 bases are TGTGCCAGCAGCTTAGAGGCCTGGGAGCAGTACGTC. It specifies CASSLEAWEQYV.

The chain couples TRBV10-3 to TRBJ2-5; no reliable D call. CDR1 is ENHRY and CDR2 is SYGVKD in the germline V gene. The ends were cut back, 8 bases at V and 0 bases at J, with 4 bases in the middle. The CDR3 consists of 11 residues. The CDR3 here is CAILDQETQYF. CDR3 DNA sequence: TGTGCCATCCTGGACCAAGAGACCCAGTACTTC.

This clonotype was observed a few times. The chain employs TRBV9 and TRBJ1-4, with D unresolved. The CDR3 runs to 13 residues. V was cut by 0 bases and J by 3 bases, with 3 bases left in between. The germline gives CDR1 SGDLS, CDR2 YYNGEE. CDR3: CASSVGSNEKLFF. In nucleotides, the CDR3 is TGTGCCAGCAGCGTAGGATCTAATGAAAAACTGTTTTTT.

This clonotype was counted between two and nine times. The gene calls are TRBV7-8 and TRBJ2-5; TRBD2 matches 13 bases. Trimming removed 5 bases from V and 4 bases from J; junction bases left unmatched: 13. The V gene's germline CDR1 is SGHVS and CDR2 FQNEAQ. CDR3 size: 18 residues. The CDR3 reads CASSGRRRTSGSPETQYF. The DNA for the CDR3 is TGTGCCAGCAGCGGCCGACGGAGGACTAGCGGGAGCCCAGAGACCCAGTACTTC.

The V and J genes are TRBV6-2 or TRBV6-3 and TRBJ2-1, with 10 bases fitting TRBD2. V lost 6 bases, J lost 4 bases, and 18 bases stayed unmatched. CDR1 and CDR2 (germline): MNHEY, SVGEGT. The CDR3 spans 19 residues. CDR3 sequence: CASSPSFQARSGGYNEQFF. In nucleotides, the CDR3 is TGTGCCAGCAGCCCATCTTTCCAGGCACGTAGCGGGGGGTACAATGAGCAGTTCTTC.

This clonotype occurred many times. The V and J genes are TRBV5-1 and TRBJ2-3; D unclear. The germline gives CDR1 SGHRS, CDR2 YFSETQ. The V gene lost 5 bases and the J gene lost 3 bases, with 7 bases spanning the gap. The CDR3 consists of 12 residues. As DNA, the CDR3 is TGCGCCAGCAGTGGAACGACAGATACGCAGTATTTT. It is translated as CASSGTTDTQYF.

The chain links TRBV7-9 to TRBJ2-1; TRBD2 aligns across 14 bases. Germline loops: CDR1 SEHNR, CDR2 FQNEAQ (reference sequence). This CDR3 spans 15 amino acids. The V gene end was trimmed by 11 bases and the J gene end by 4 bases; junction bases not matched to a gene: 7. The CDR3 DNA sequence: TGTGCCGACCAGGGACTAGCGGGGGTTTACAATGAGCAGTTCTTC. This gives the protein CADQGLAGVYNEQFF.

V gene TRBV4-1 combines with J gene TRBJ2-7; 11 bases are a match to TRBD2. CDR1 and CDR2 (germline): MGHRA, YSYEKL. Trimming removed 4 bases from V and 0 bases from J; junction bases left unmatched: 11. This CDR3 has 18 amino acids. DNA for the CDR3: TGCGCCAGCAGCCCCCGTTCTAGCGGGGGGCCTAGCTCCTACGAGCAGTACTTC. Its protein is CASSPRSSGGPSSYEQYF.

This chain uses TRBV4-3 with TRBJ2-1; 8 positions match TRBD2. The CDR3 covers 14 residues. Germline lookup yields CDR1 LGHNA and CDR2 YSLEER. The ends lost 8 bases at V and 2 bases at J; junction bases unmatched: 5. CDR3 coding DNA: TGCGCCAGCGGCGGGACTAGTCCCTACAATGAGCAGTTCTTC. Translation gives CASGGTSPYNEQFF.

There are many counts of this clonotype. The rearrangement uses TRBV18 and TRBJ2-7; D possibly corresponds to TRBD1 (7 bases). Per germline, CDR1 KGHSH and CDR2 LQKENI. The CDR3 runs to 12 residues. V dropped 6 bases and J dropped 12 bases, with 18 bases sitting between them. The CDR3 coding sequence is TGTGCCAGCTCTTCCCAAGGAGGGACAGCGTACGTC. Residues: CASSSQGGTAYV.

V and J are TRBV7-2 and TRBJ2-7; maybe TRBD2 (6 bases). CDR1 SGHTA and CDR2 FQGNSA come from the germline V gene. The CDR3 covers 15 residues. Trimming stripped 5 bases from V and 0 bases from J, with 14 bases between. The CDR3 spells CASSRGRGISYEQYF. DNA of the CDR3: TGTGCCAGCAGCCGGGGACGGGGGATCTCCTACGAGCAGTACTTC. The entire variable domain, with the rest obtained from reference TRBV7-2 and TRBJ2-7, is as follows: GAGVSQSPSNKVTEKGKDVELRCDPISGHTALYWYRQSLGQGLEFLIYFQGNSAPDKSGLPSDRFSAERTGGSVSTLTIQRTQQEDSAVYLCASSRGRGISYEQYFGPGTRLTVT.

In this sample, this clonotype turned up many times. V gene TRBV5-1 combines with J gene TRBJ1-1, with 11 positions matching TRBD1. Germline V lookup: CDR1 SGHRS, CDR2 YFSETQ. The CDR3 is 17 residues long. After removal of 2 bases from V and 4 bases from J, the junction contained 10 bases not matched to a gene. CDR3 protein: CASSFNRDRGSVTEAFF. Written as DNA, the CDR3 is TGCGCCAGCAGCTTTAACCGGGACAGGGGGTCGGTCACTGAAGCTTTCTTT.

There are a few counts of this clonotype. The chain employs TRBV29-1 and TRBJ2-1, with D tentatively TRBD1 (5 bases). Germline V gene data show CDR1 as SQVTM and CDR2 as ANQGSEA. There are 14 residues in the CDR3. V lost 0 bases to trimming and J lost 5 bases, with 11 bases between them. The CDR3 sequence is CSVEDRVTNNEQFF. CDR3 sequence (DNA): TGCAGCGTTGAAGACAGGGTAACTAACAATGAGCAGTTCTTC.

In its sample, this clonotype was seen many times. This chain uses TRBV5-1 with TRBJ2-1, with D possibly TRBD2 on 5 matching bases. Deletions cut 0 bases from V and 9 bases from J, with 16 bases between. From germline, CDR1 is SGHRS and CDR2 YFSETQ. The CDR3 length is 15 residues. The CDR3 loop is CASSLVLAGVGEQFF. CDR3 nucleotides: TGCGCCAGCAGCTTGGTCCTAGCAGGAGTCGGTGAGCAGTTCTTC.